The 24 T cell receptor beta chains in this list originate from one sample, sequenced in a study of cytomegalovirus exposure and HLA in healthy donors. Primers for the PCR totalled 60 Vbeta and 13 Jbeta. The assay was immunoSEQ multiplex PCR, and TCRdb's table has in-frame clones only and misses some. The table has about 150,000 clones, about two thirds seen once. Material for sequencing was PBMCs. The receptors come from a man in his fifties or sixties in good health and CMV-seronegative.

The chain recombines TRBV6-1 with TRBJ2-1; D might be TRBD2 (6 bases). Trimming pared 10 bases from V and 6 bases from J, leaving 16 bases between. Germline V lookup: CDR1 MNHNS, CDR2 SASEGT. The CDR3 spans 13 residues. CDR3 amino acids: CANRDSHANEQFF. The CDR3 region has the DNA TGTGCCAACCGGGACTCCCACGCCAATGAGCAGTTCTTC.

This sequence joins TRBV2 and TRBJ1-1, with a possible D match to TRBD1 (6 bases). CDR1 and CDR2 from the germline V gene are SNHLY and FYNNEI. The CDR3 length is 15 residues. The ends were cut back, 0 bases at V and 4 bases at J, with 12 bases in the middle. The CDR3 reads CASSEASGVVTEAFF. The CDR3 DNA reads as TGTGCCAGCAGTGAAGCTTCAGGGGTCGTCACTGAAGCTTTCTTT.

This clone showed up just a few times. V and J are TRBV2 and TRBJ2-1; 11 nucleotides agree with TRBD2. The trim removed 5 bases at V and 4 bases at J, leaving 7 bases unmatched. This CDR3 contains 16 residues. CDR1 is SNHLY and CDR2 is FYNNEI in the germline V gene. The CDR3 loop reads CASSTTRLAGYNEQFF. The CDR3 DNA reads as TGTGCCAGCAGTACCACAAGACTAGCGGGATACAATGAGCAGTTCTTC.

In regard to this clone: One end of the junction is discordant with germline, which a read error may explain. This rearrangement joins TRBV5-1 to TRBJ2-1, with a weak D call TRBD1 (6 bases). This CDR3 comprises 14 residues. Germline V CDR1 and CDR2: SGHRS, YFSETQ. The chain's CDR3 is CASSPAGTRGYRVF. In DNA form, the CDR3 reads TGCGCCAGCAGCCCCGCCGGGACGCGTGGCTACAGGGTCTTC.

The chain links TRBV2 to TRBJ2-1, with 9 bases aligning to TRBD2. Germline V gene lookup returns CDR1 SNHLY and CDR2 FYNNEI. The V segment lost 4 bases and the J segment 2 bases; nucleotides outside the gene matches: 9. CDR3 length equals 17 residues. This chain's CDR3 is CASSGGGRAPPYNEQFF. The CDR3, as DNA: TGTGCCAGCAGTGGAGGCGGGAGGGCCCCCCCCTACAATGAGCAGTTCTTC.

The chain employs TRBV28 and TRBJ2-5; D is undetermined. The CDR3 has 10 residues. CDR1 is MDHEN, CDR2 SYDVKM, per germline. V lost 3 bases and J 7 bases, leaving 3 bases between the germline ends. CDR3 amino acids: CASSFGTQYF. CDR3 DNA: TGTGCCAGCAGTTTCGGGACCCAGTACTTC.

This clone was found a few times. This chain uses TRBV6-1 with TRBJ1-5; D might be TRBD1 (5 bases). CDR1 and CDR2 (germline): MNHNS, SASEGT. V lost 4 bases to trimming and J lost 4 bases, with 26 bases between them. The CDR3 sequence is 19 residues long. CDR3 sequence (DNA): TGTGCCAGCAGTGTCGCCCCGGGGGGTTTGCCTCTCCGGAATCAGCCCCAGCATTTT. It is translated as CASSVAPGGLPLRNQPQHF.

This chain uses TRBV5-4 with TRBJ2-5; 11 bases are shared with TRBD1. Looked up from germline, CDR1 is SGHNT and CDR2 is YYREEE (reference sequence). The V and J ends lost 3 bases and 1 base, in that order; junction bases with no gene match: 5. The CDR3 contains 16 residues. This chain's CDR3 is CASSWGDRGSQETQYF. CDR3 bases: TGTGCCAGCAGCTGGGGGGACAGGGGGTCCCAAGAGACCCAGTACTTC.

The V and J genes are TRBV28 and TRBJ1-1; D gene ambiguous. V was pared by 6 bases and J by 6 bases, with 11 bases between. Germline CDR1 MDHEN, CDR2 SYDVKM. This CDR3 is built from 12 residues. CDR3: CASSPRIPEAFF. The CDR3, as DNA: TGTGCCAGCAGCCCGAGAATACCTGAAGCTTTCTTT.

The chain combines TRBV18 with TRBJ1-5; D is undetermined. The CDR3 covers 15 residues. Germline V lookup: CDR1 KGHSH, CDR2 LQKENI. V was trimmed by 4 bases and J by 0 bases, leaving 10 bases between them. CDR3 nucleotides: TGTGCCAGCTCACAAGGAGTCAATAGCAATCAGCCCCAGCATTTT. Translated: CASSQGVNSNQPQHF.

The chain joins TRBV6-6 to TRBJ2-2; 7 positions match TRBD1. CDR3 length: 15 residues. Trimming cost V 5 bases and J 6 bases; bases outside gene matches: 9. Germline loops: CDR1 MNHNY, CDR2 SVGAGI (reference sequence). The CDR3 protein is CASSTTSGGSGELFF. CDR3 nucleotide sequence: TGTGCCAGCAGTACCACTTCAGGGGGATCCGGGGAGCTGTTTTTT.

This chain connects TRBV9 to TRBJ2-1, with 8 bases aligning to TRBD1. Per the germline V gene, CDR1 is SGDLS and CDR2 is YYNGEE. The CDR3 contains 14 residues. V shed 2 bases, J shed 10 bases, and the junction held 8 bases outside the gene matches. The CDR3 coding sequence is TGTGCCAGCAGCGTTCCGGGACAGGCCCCCGAGCAGTTCTTC. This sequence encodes CASSVPGQAPEQFF.

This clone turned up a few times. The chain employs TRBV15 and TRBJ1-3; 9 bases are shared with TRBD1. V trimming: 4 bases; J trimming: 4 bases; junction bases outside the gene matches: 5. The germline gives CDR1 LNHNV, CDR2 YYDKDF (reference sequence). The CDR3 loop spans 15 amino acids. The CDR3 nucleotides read TGTGCCACCAGCAAAAACAGGGGGCTAGGAAACACCATATATTTT. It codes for CATSKNRGLGNTIYF.

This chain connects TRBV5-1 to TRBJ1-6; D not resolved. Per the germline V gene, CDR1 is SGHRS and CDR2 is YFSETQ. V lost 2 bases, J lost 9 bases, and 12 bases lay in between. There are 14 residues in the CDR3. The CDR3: CASSLAGFGSPLHF. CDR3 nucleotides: TGCGCCAGCAGCTTAGCTGGTTTCGGTTCACCCCTCCACTTT. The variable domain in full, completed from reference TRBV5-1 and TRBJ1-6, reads KAGVTQTPRYLIKTRGQQVTLSCSPISGHRSVSWYQQTPGQGLQFLFEYFSETQRNKGNFPGRFSGRQFSNSRSEMNVSTLELGDSALYLCASSLAGFGSPLHFGNGTRLTVT.

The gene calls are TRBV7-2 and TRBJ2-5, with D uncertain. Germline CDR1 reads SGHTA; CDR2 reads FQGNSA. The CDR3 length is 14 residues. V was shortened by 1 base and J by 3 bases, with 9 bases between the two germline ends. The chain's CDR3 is CASSLVSAEETQYF. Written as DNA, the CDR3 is TGTGCCAGCAGCTTAGTATCGGCGGAAGAGACCCAGTACTTC.

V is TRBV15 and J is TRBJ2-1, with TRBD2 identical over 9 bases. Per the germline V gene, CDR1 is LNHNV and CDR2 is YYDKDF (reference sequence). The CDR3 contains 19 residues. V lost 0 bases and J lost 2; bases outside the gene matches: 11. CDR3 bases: TGTGCCACCAGCAGAGATTTTAAGGATGGCGGGAGGGCCTACAATGAGCAGTTCTTC. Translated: CATSRDFKDGGRAYNEQFF.

In DNA, the CDR3 is TGTGCCAGCAGCTTGTCGCCGGGTGGCTCCTACGAGCAGTACTTC. Protein: CASSLSPGGSYEQYF. V usage is TRBV5-4 and J usage is TRBJ2-7; D not certain. This CDR3 spans 15 amino acids. Trimming took off 1 base at V and 0 bases at J, with 11 bases between the two ends. Germline CDR1 reads SGHNT; CDR2 reads YYREEE (reference sequence).

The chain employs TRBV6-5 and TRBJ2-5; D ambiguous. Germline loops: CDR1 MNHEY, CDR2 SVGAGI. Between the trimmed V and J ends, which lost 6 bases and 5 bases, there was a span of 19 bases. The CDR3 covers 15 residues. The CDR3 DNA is TGTGCCAGCAGCCCAAGAGATCTCAGGTGGGAGACCCAGTACTTC. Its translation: CASSPRDLRWETQYF.

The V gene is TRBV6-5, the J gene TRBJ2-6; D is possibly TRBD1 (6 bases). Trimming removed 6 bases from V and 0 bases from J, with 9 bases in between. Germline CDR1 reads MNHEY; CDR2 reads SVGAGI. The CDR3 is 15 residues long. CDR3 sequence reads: CASREQGSGANVLTF. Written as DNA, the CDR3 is TGTGCCAGCAGGGAACAGGGCTCTGGGGCCAACGTCCTGACTTTC.

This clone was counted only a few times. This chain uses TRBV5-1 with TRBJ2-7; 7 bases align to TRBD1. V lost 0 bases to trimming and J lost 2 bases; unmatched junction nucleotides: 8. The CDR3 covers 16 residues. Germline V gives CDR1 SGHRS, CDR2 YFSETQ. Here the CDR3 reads CASSLALRTGTYEQYF. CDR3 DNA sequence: TGCGCCAGCAGCTTGGCCTTACGGACAGGAACCTACGAGCAGTACTTC.

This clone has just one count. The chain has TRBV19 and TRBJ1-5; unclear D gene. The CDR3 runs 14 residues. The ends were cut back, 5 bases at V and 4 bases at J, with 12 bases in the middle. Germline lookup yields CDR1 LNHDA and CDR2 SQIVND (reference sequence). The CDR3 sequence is CASSPGDRNQPQHF. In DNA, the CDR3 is TGTGCCAGTAGTCCCGGGGATAGGAATCAGCCCCAGCATTTT.

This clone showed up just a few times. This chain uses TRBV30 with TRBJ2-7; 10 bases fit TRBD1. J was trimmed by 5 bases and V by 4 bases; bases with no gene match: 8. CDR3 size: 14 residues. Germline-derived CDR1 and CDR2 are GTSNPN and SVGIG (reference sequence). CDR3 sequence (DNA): TGTGCCTGGACCCGAGGACAGGGGGGGAACGAGCAGTACTTC. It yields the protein CAWTRGQGGNEQYF.

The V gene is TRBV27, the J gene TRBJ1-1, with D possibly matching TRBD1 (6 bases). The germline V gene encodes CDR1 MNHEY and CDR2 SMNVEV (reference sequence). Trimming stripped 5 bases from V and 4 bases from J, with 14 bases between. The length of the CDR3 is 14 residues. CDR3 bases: TGTGCCAGCAGTACAGGGAGTGGGAGCACTGAAGCTTTCTTT. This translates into CASSTGSGSTEAFF.

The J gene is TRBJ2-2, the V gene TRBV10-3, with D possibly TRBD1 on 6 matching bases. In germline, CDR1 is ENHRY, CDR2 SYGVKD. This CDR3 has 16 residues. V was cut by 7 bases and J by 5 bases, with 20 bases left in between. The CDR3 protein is CAITSTEGVGTGELFF. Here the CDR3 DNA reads TGTGCCATCACCTCGACCGAGGGGGTAGGGACCGGGGAGCTGTTTTTT.